These 22 T cell receptor beta chains were sequenced from one sample in a study of T cell clonality in common variable immunodeficiency. These receptors' antigens are unknown. Some clones are missing from TCRdb's copy, which holds only in-frame ones; the method was immunoSEQ multiplex PCR. The sample has 35,000 or so clones, none seen only once. Overall study findings and caveats: Reportedly, TCR beta sequences from common variable immunodeficiency showed fewer deletions and N-nucleotide insertions.

Sequencing was carried out using peripheral blood mononuclear cells. These receptors were obtained from a human donor with common variable immunodeficiency.

This clone came up many times. With the read ending 3 residues before the CDR3 end, the germline J gene is used to fill in that end. The rearrangement links TRBV20-1 to TRBJ2-3; 13 bases line up with TRBD2. Looked up from germline, CDR1 is DFQATT and CDR2 is SNEGSKA (reference sequence). The CDR3 loop spans 15 amino acids. J was trimmed by 2 bases and V by 4 bases; bases with no gene match: 3. The CDR3 bases that were read are TGCAGTGCTATGACTAGCGGGGGGCTCACAGATACG. As protein: CSAMTSGGLTDT. The full CDR3 protein reads CSAMTSGGLTDTQYF.

This clone was observed a handful of times. The missing CDR3 end, 3 residues past where the read stops, is filled in from the germline J gene. The rearrangement joins TRBV7-9 to TRBJ1-1; tentatively, D is TRBD1 (6 bases). The V and J ends lost 5 bases and 1 base respectively, with 14 bases between them. The CDR3 extends over 15 amino acids. Germline V CDR1 and CDR2: SEHNR, FQNEAQ (reference sequence). The covered CDR3 bases are TGTGCCAGCAGCCCGGCCGGGACACAGAACACTGAA. Protein: CASSPAGTQNTE. The whole CDR3 sequence is CASSPAGTQNTEAFF.

Only a few counts were recorded for this clone. The read finishes 3 residues shy of the CDR3 end, and the germline J gene is used to complete it. The chain carries TRBV6-2 or TRBV6-3 and TRBJ2-1; D is ambiguous. Germline CDR1 reads MNHEY; CDR2 reads SVGEGT. This CDR3 is built from 16 residues. V was clipped by 5 bases and J by 0 bases, with 14 bases between them. The DNA read from the CDR3 is TGTGCCAGCAGTCCTATAGACACCAGCTCCTACAATGAG. Translation: CASSPIDTSSYNE. The CDR3 in its entirety is CASSPIDTSSYNEQFF.

This clone has ten or more counts. The CDR3 end falls 3 residues outside the read, so it is completed with the germline J gene. The chain uses TRBV11-2 and TRBJ1-1; 9 nucleotides line up with TRBD1. V was clipped by 5 bases and J by 3 bases; unmatched bases: 4. Germline CDR1 and CDR2: SGHAT and FQNNGV. The CDR3 spans 14 residues. CDR3 protein: CASSLGTGYTEAFF. Partial CDR3 DNA: TGTGCCAGCAGCCTCGGGACAGGGTACACTGAA.

Concerning this clone itself: The CDR3 end lies 3 residues beyond the end of the read and is filled in from the germline J gene. The chain joins TRBV2 to TRBJ2-3, with 13 positions matching TRBD2. Germline-derived CDR1 and CDR2 are SNHLY and FYNNEI. The CDR3 is 18 amino acids. Trimming removed 0 bases from V and 0 bases from J; junction bases left unmatched: 3. The CDR3 loop reads CASSEAGTSGASTDTQYF. CDR3 bases read: TGTGCCAGCAGTGAAGCCGGGACTAGCGGGGCTAGCACAGATACG.

This clone has a count of ten or more. The junction and the germline gene differ at one end; a read error may be behind it. The read stops 3 residues short of the end of the CDR3; the missing end is completed from the germline J gene. The V and J genes are TRBV6-1 and TRBJ2-5; 8 nucleotides match TRBD2. Germline V gives CDR1 MNHNS, CDR2 SASEGT. The CDR3 runs 15 residues. The sequenced part of the CDR3 DNA is TGTGCCAGCATTGAATCCGGGACTAGAGAAGAGACC. Translation: CASIESGTREET. The CDR3 in full is CASIESGTREETQYF.

Relative to its sample, this clone is medium-sized. Read coverage stops 3 residues before the CDR3 terminus; the germline J gene supplies the remainder. The chain uses TRBV29-1 and TRBJ1-1; the D gene is possibly TRBD1 (5 bases). Trimming left V 1 base short and J 0 bases short, with 12 bases between. The CDR3 covers 15 residues. From germline, CDR1 is SQVTM and CDR2 ANQGSEA. The sequenced part of the CDR3 DNA is TGCAGCGTTGAAGGCGGGGCAAGAGTGAACACTGAA. It is translated as CSVEGGARVNTE. The full-length CDR3 reads as CSVEGGARVNTEAFF. Variable domain in full (rest from reference TRBV29-1 and TRBJ1-1): SAVISQKPSRDICQRGTSLTIQCQVDSQVTMMFWYRQQPGQSLTLIATANQGSEATYESGFVIDKFPISRPNLTFSTLTVSNMSPEDSSIYLCSVEGGARVNTEAFFGQGTRLTVV.

There are many counts of this clone. The CDR3 end falls 3 residues outside the read, so it is completed with the germline J gene. The gene calls are TRBV29-1 and TRBJ2-5; 7 bases align to TRBD1. Looked up from germline, CDR1 is SQVTM and CDR2 is ANQGSEA. V lost 7 bases to trimming and J lost 4 bases; unmatched junction nucleotides: 12. This CDR3 spans 14 amino acids. The sequenced part of the CDR3 DNA is TGCAGCGCCACAATCTCAACAGGGGCAGAGACC. It yields the protein CSATISTGAET. The complete CDR3 reads CSATISTGAETQYF.

Note on this clone: Read sequence stops 3 residues before the CDR3 end, and the germline J gene provides the missing end. The chain links TRBV30 to TRBJ2-7, with D unclear. V was clipped by 2 bases and J by 4 bases, with 12 bases between them. Looked up from germline, CDR1 is GTSNPN and CDR2 is SVGIG (reference sequence). The CDR3 runs to 13 residues. CDR3 residues: CAWSSKKLYEQYF. CDR3 DNA, as far as it was read: TGTGCCTGGAGTAGCAAAAAACTATACGAG.

This clone was seen many times. Read coverage stops 3 residues before the CDR3 terminus; the germline J gene supplies the remainder. The genes are TRBV5-1 and TRBJ2-3; 9 bases line up with TRBD1. Trimming at V came to 4 bases and at J to 5 bases, leaving 8 bases not matched to a gene. CDR3 length: 15 residues. Germline values: CDR1 SGHRS, CDR2 YFSETQ. CDR3 loop: CASSATGGHQDTQYF. CDR3 bases read: TGCGCCAGCAGCGCGACAGGGGGGCATCAAGATACG.

This clone was observed a handful of times. The read ends 3 residues shy of where the CDR3 ends; the end is completed using the germline J gene. The chain recombines TRBV16 with TRBJ2-5; 7 bases map to TRBD1. There are 13 residues in the CDR3. Germline trimming cut 3 bases from V and 5 bases from J; bases unmatched to any gene: 3. Per the germline V gene, CDR1 is KGHSY and CDR2 is FQNENV. The sequenced part of the CDR3 DNA is TGTGCCAGCAGCCACAGGGGGATTGAGACC. It translates to CASSHRGIET. The CDR3 reads in full as CASSHRGIETQYF.

This clone was seen repeatedly, ten times or more. The read ends 3 residues shy of where the CDR3 ends; the end is completed using the germline J gene. This sequence joins TRBV4-1 and TRBJ2-1; TRBD2 matches 9 bases. CDR3 length: 17 amino acids. The germline gives CDR1 MGHRA, CDR2 YSYEKL. V shed 1 base and J 3 bases; nucleotides not matched to a gene: 7. The CDR3 spells CASSQAASGGFYNEQFF. The sequenced CDR3 bases are TGCGCCAGCAGCCAAGCAGCCAGCGGGGGGTTCTACAATGAG.

In its sample, this clone is medium-sized (0.01 to 0.1%). The read halts 3 residues ahead of the CDR3 end, with the missing end drawn from the germline J gene. V is TRBV29-1 and J is TRBJ1-1; the D is unclear. The CDR3 loop spans 10 amino acids. V was cut by 7 bases and J by 1 base, with 4 bases left in between. Germline V gives CDR1 SQVTM, CDR2 ANQGSEA. CDR3 protein: CSASNTEAFF. Partial CDR3 DNA: TGCAGCGCTTCGAACACTGAA. The whole variable domain, filled in from reference TRBV29-1 and TRBJ1-1, reads SAVISQKPSRDICQRGTSLTIQCQVDSQVTMMFWYRQQPGQSLTLIATANQGSEATYESGFVIDKFPISRPNLTFSTLTVSNMSPEDSSIYLCSASNTEAFFGQGTRLTVV.

This clone has more than one count but fewer than ten. The read stops 3 residues short of the end of the CDR3; the missing end is completed from the germline J gene. V gene TRBV7-2 combines with J gene TRBJ2-5, with 7 bases aligning to TRBD1. CDR3 length: 15 amino acids. The ends lost 5 bases at V and 1 base at J; junction bases unmatched: 7. Germline V gene sequence: CDR1 SGHTA, CDR2 FQGNSA. The CDR3 reads CASSRNGQVQETQYF. CDR3 DNA (partial): TGTGCCAGCAGCAGGAATGGACAGGTCCAAGAGACC.

Ten or more counts support this clone. The missing CDR3 end, 3 residues past where the read stops, is filled in from the germline J gene. The chain employs TRBV18 and TRBJ1-6, with TRBD1 as a possible D gene (6 bases). The germline V gene encodes CDR1 KGHSH and CDR2 LQKENI. The CDR3 has 14 residues. V gave up 2 bases and J gave up 7 bases, with 9 bases separating them. The part of the CDR3 DNA that was read is TGTGCCAGCTCACCAGGGACACCAAATTCACCC. Its protein is CASSPGTPNSP. The full CDR3 reads CASSPGTPNSPLHF.

Concerning this clone itself: Sequencing ends 3 residues short of the CDR3 end; the germline J gene provides the rest. The chain is built from TRBV30 and TRBJ1-5; maybe TRBD1 (6 bases). Trimming removed 0 bases at V and 4 bases at J, with 10 bases between. Germline CDR1 GTSNPN, CDR2 SVGIG (reference sequence). This CDR3 spans 14 amino acids. Partial CDR3 DNA: TGTGCCTGGAGTGTCGGACAGAGGAATCAGCCC. This encodes CAWSVGQRNQP. From start to end, the CDR3 is CAWSVGQRNQPQHF.

At least ten counts were recorded for this clone. The read gets to within 3 residues of the CDR3 end, and the germline J gene fills in the rest. The V and J genes are TRBV5-1 and TRBJ2-2; D might be TRBD1 (5 bases). CDR1 is SGHRS, CDR2 YFSETQ, per germline. V lost 10 bases and J 5 bases, leaving 9 bases between the germline ends. This CDR3 spans 11 amino acids. The DNA read from the CDR3 is TGCGCCCCCAAGGGGACCGGGGAG. Amino acids: CAPKGTGE. The complete CDR3 sequence is CAPKGTGELFF.

This clone was detected many times. Sequencing ends 3 residues short of the CDR3 end; the germline J gene provides the rest. The chain has TRBV20-1 and TRBJ1-4; 7 nucleotides line up with TRBD1. Germline V gene sequence: CDR1 DFQATT, CDR2 SNEGSKA (reference sequence). V shed 6 bases and J 7 bases; nucleotides not matched to a gene: 17. This CDR3 comprises 16 residues. The sequenced CDR3 bases are TGCAGTGCCCCGAGGAGGGGGCAAGTTCTGGGTGAAAAA. This translates into CSAPRRGQVLGEK. The complete CDR3 reads CSAPRRGQVLGEKLFF.

This clone came up many times. The CDR3 loop reads CASSQSVNTEAFF. Incomplete CDR3 DNA: TGTGCCAGCAGCCAATCCGTGAACACTGAA. The chain combines TRBV14 with TRBJ1-1, with D hard to call. The DNA ends 3 residues before the CDR3 does, and the rest of the CDR3 is filled in from the germline J gene. Germline lookup yields CDR1 SGHDN and CDR2 FVKESK. The CDR3 totals 13 residues. Trimming took off 2 bases at V and 0 bases at J, with 4 bases between the two ends.

This clone was observed a handful of times. Sequencing ends 3 residues short of the CDR3 end; the germline J gene provides the rest. V usage is TRBV30 and J usage is TRBJ1-3; TRBD1 agrees at 8 bases. V dropped 4 bases and J dropped 6; count of bases not matched to a gene: 8. The V gene's germline CDR1 is GTSNPN and CDR2 SVGIG (reference sequence). The CDR3 totals 14 residues. Partial CDR3 DNA: TGTGCCTGGATGCGAGGACAGGGCAAAAACACC. Protein product: CAWMRGQGKNT. The whole CDR3 sequence reads CAWMRGQGKNTIYF. The full variable domain, in which reference TRBV30 and TRBJ1-3 provide the parts outside the CDR3, is SQTIHQWPATLVQPVGSPLSLECTVEGTSNPNLYWYRQAAGRGLQLLFYSVGIGQISSEVPQNLSASRPQDRQFILSSKKLLLSDSGFYLCAWMRGQGKNTIYFGEGSWLTVV.

This clone appeared a few times. The read gets to within 3 residues of the CDR3 end, and the germline J gene fills in the rest. The chain is built from TRBV2 and TRBJ1-2, with D unclear. The CDR3 has 12 amino acids. CDR1 is SNHLY and CDR2 is FYNNEI in the germline V gene. Trimming took 4 bases from V and 7 from J, leaving 10 bases between them. CDR3 DNA, as far as it was read: TGTGCCAGCAGTGCCCCCGGGTTTGGC. Its translation: CASSAPGFG. Given in full, the CDR3 is CASSAPGFGYTF.

This clone was found many times. The read falls 3 residues short of the CDR3 end, and the missing part is taken from the germline J gene. This sequence joins TRBV5-5 and TRBJ2-7; 9 nucleotides line up with TRBD1. The V gene's germline CDR1 is SGHKS and CDR2 YYEKEE (reference sequence). J lost 3 bases, V lost 5 bases, and 6 bases had no gene match. This CDR3 comprises 14 residues. The sequenced part of the CDR3 DNA is TGTGCCAGCAGACCTCCGGGACAGGGCTACGAG. Protein: CASRPPGQGYE. The whole CDR3 reads CASRPPGQGYEQYF. Drawing the rest from reference TRBV5-5 and TRBJ2-7, the complete variable domain is DAGVTQSPTHLIKTRGQQVTLRCSPISGHKSVSWYQQVLGQGPQFIFQYYEKEERGRGNFPDRFSARQFPNYSSELNVNALLLGDSALYLCASRPPGQGYEQYFGPGTRLTVT.